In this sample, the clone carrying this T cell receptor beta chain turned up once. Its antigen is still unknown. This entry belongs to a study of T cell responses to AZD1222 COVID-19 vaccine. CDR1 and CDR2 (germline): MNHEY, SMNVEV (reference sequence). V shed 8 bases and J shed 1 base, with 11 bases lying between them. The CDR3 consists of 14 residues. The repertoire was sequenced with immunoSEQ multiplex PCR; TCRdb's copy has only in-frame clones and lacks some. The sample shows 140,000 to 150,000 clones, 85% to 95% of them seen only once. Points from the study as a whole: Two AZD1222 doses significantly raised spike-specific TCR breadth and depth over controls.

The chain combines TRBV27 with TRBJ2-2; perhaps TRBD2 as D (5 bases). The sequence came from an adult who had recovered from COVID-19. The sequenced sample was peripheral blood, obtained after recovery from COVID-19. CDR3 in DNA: TGTGCCAGCGCGAGGGTACGGAACACCGGGGAGCTGTTTTTT. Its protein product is CASARVRNTGELFF.